Detailed here is one TCR beta chain. What it binds is unknown. The donors were all Caucasian adults (living in Nashville, Tennessee). Partitioning of CD4+ cells yielded a CD45RA+ naive subset and a CD45RA-negative memory subset. J was trimmed by 4 bases and V by 1 base; bases with no gene match: 4. The CDR3 runs 15 residues. CDR1 and CDR2 (germline): SGHAT, FQNNGV. This specimen belongs to a study of shared clonotypes between healthy human individuals. Broader study findings: Exclusively blood specimens were collected; tissue repertoires likely differ. Memory subsets had estimated richness that was generally smaller than that of naive subsets.

Sequencing was performed with immunoSEQ multiplex PCR; in TCRdb, only in-frame clones are kept and a portion is missing. The profile shows 2,500,000 or so clones, approximately 93% of them singletons. The sample was naive CD4+ T cells from PBMCs. Subset described: CD45RA+ positively selected. This TCR was recovered from a man between 18 and 29 years old in good health. Some clones in this sample may be carry-over from other donors' samples. The chain carries TRBV11-2 and TRBJ1-5; TRBD1 matches at 7 bases. The CDR3 DNA follows: TGTGCCAGCAGCTTAGTAACAGGGGAGAATCAGCCCCAGCATTTT. Translation gives CASSLVTGENQPQHF.